This T cell receptor beta chain emerged from a study of T cell responses to AZD1222 COVID-19 vaccine. Trimming removed 6 bases from V and 4 bases from J, with 18 bases in between. This CDR3 is 15 amino acids long. The germline V gene has CDR1 LNHDA and CDR2 SQIVND (reference sequence). Here immunoSEQ multiplex PCR was the method, and the copy in TCRdb shows in-frame clones only, minus some. The sample lists about 150,000 clones; approximately 90% were seen once. This clone was counted once. Material: peripheral blood, obtained 28 days after the second AZD1222 dose. The V call is TRBV19, the J call TRBJ1-2; tentatively, D is TRBD1 (5 bases). The TCR originated in an adult who received the AZD1222 COVID-19 vaccine. CDR3 region: CASSYLAGGLYGYTF. Written as DNA, the CDR3 is TGTGCCAGTAGCTACCTCGCGGGGGGTCTCTATGGCTACACCTTC.